One and the same sample provided the 19 T cell receptor beta chains below, sequenced in a study of blood T cell repertoires in COVID-19. Measured with immunoSEQ multiplex PCR; TCRdb has only the in-frame clones, and not every one. The repertoire holds about 28,000 clones, 76% seen once, with approximately 41% in the top ten. The source material was peripheral blood. These receptors were taken from a man between 65 and 79 years old with acute or convalescent COVID-19.

This clone was counted between two and nine times. The chain combines TRBV19 with TRBJ1-2, with D perhaps matching TRBD1 (5 bases). The CDR3 extends over 15 amino acids. Per the germline V gene, CDR1 is LNHDA and CDR2 is SQIVND (reference sequence). With 4 bases removed from V and 3 bases from J, the gap between germline ends came to 15 bases. The CDR3 coding sequence is TGTGCCAGTAGTAGCTATGGGACTGTGGACTATGGCTACACCTTC. Encoded protein: CASSSYGTVDYGYTF.

The count of this clone is one. The V and J genes are TRBV15 and TRBJ2-1; maybe TRBD1 (6 bases). Germline V gives CDR1 LNHNV, CDR2 YYDKDF (reference sequence). V lost 1 base, J lost 8 bases, and 15 bases lay in between. This CDR3 contains 15 residues. DNA for the CDR3: TGTGCCACCAGCAGAGGTGGGGTACAGGGCCATGAGCAGTTCTTC. Its protein is CATSRGGVQGHEQFF.

The chain carries TRBV19 and TRBJ2-7; 8 bases fit TRBD1. The germline gives CDR1 LNHDA, CDR2 SQIVND (reference sequence). The V segment lost 4 bases and the J segment 2 bases; nucleotides outside the gene matches: 4. The CDR3 covers 14 residues. This chain's CDR3 is CASSSTGGAYEQYF. Written as DNA, the CDR3 is TGTGCCAGTAGTAGTACAGGGGGAGCCTACGAGCAGTACTTC.

The genes are TRBV5-5 and TRBJ2-5; perhaps TRBD1 as D (6 bases). This CDR3 has 13 amino acids. The germline V gene has CDR1 SGHKS and CDR2 YYEKEE (reference sequence). V lost 2 bases and J 1 base, leaving 6 bases between the germline ends. The CDR3 DNA follows: TGTGCCAGCAGCTTACAGGGCCAAGAGACCCAGTACTTC. Encoded protein: CASSLQGQETQYF. Variable domain in full (rest from reference TRBV5-5 and TRBJ2-5): DAGVTQSPTHLIKTRGQQVTLRCSPISGHKSVSWYQQVLGQGPQFIFQYYEKEERGRGNFPDRFSARQFPNYSSELNVNALLLGDSALYLCASSLQGQETQYFGPGTRLLVL.

The V call is TRBV5-4, the J call TRBJ2-3, with TRBD2 matching over 10 bases. This CDR3 is built from 19 residues. Germline V gene data show CDR1 as SGHNT and CDR2 as YYREEE (reference sequence). V lost 0 bases and J lost 3; bases outside the gene matches: 13. As DNA, the CDR3 is TGTGCCAGCAGCTTGGCTTTACGGAGCGGGGGGGCTAAAACAGATACGCAGTATTTT. It yields the protein CASSLALRSGGAKTDTQYF.

This clone was found a few times. V usage is TRBV9 and J usage is TRBJ2-7; 7 bases fit TRBD1. Germline lookup yields CDR1 SGDLS and CDR2 YYNGEE. The CDR3 is 14 residues long. V shed 1 base and J 5 bases; nucleotides not matched to a gene: 6. CDR3 DNA sequence: TGTGCCAGCAGCGTAACGACAGGGCCCCACGAGCAGTACTTC. Translated, it gives CASSVTTGPHEQYF. The full variable domain, its missing parts supplied by reference TRBV9 and TRBJ2-7, is DSGVTQTPKHLITATGQRVTLRCSPRSGDLSVYWYQQSLDQGLQFLIQYYNGEERAKGNILERFSAQQFPDLHSELNLSSLELGDSALYFCASSVTTGPHEQYFGPGTRLTVT.

The rearrangement joins TRBV5-6 to TRBJ2-5; D might be TRBD2 (6 bases). The CDR3 has 15 amino acids. Germline assignment: CDR1 SGHDT and CDR2 YYEEEE. Trimming stripped 2 bases from V and 2 bases from J, with 13 bases between. The CDR3 reads CASSFGAGSQETQYF. CDR3 bases: TGTGCCAGCAGCTTCGGAGCGGGTAGTCAAGAGACCCAGTACTTC.

The DNA for the CDR3 is TGTGCCAGCTCACCACCAGGGGTCCAGAACACTGAAGCTTTCTTT. Residues: CASSPPGVQNTEAFF. The chain links TRBV18 to TRBJ1-1, with a tentative D call TRBD1 (5 bases). The germline V gene has CDR1 KGHSH and CDR2 LQKENI. V lost 0 bases to trimming and J lost 1 base, with 9 bases between them. CDR3 length: 15 residues.

J is TRBJ2-2 and V is TRBV6-6; D is undetermined. CDR1 MNHNY and CDR2 SVGAGI come from the germline V gene (reference sequence). The length of the CDR3 is 13 residues. V was clipped by 11 bases and J by 7 bases, with 17 bases between them. For the CDR3, the DNA is TGTGCCGGATCCTCGGCGCGGAGCGGGGAGCTGTTTTTT. It encodes CAGSSARSGELFF.

This clone was seen a few times. The rearrangement uses TRBV5-4 and TRBJ2-1, with D hard to call. Germline V gene sequence: CDR1 SGHNT, CDR2 YYREEE (reference sequence). V was cut by 0 bases and J by 6 bases, with 10 bases left in between. The CDR3 spans 14 residues. The CDR3 loop is CASSLVGHTNEQFF. The CDR3 DNA follows: TGTGCCAGCAGCTTGGTTGGCCACACCAATGAGCAGTTCTTC.

The chain joins TRBV3-1 (or the pseudogene TRBV3-2) to TRBJ2-7; 8 nucleotides line up with TRBD2. Unmatched junction bases numbered 2, after V lost 4 bases and J lost 6 bases. The CDR3 contains 12 residues. CDR1 and CDR2 (germline): LGHDT, YNNKEL (reference sequence). The CDR3 bases are TGTGCCAGCAGCCTTCGGGGGGGCGAGCAGTACTTC. It yields the protein CASSLRGGEQYF.

The chain links TRBV4-2 to TRBJ2-2; D is undetermined. Germline CDR1 is LGHNA and CDR2 is YNFKEQ. Trimming left V 4 bases short and J 6 bases short, with 9 bases between. CDR3 length equals 13 residues. The CDR3 sequence: CASSPEVAGELFF. CDR3 coding DNA: TGTGCCAGCAGCCCCGAGGTCGCCGGGGAGCTGTTTTTT.

This chain joins TRBV6-2 or TRBV6-3 and TRBJ2-2; possibly TRBD1 for D (6 bases). This CDR3 region has 17 residues. Germline V gene sequence: CDR1 MNHEY, CDR2 SVGEGT. The V gene lost 2 bases and the J gene lost 0 bases, with 13 bases spanning the gap. The CDR3 DNA is TGTGCCAGCAGTTACCCCACCAAGGGGGCGAACACCGGGGAGCTGTTTTTT. It specifies CASSYPTKGANTGELFF.

The chain links TRBV18 to TRBJ1-1, with TRBD1 identical over 8 bases. The CDR3 covers 15 residues. The V gene's germline CDR1 is KGHSH and CDR2 LQKENI. The trim removed 3 bases at V and 1 base at J, leaving 4 bases unmatched. CDR3 amino acids: CASSPRTGSNTEAFF. CDR3 DNA sequence: TGTGCCAGCTCACCTAGGACAGGGTCGAACACTGAAGCTTTCTTT.

The table lists this clone with a few counts. The V and J genes are TRBV2 and TRBJ2-3; TRBD2 agrees at 14 bases. Trimming took 3 bases from V and 8 from J; bases not matched to a gene: 4. From germline, CDR1 is SNHLY and CDR2 FYNNEI. The CDR3 spans 15 residues. In DNA form, the CDR3 reads TGTGCCAGCAGTGAGGGACTAGCGGGGGCCCCTACGCAGTATTTT. Protein product: CASSEGLAGAPTQYF.

V usage is TRBV28 and J usage is TRBJ2-2; D may be TRBD1 (6 bases). CDR1 is MDHEN, CDR2 SYDVKM, per germline. This CDR3 is built from 13 residues. Trimming stripped 7 bases from V and 5 bases from J, with 11 bases between. CDR3 sequence (DNA): TGTGCCAGCAATGGACAGACGACCGGGGAGCTGTTTTTT. It is translated as CASNGQTTGELFF.

The chain uses TRBV3-1 (or the pseudogene TRBV3-2) and TRBJ2-5, with TRBD1 identical over 8 bases. The CDR3 runs 13 residues. Trimming at V came to 4 bases and at J to 2 bases, leaving 0 bases not matched to a gene. Germline CDR1 and CDR2: LGHDT and YNNKEL (reference sequence). CDR3 sequence reads: CASSRDRQETQYF. CDR3 DNA: TGTGCCAGCAGCCGGGACAGGCAAGAGACCCAGTACTTC.

V gene TRBV19 combines with J gene TRBJ2-7, with a weak D call TRBD2 (6 bases). The V gene's germline CDR1 is LNHDA and CDR2 SQIVND (reference sequence). The CDR3 is 15 amino acids. The ends were cut back, 7 bases at V and 7 bases at J, with 23 bases in the middle. Here the CDR3 reads CASTDRHLMSGEQYF. CDR3 nucleotides: TGTGCCAGTACCGACAGACACCTAATGAGCGGGGAGCAGTACTTC.

The chain links TRBV7-2 to TRBJ1-2; D unclear. The CDR3 has 16 residues. Trimming cost V 1 base and J 0 bases, with 12 bases left between them. Looked up from germline, CDR1 is SGHTA and CDR2 is FQGNSA. In nucleotides, the CDR3 is TGTGCCAGCAGCTTAGTTGGCGGTTCAGCTAACTATGGCTACACCTTC. Its protein is CASSLVGGSANYGYTF.